Listed below are T cell receptor beta chains from one sample, sequenced in a study of cytomegalovirus exposure and HLA in healthy donors. Some clones are missing from TCRdb's copy, which holds only in-frame ones; the method was immunoSEQ multiplex PCR. Counted here are roughly 160,000 clones, 85% occurring once; the ten biggest clones make up 1%. Material: PBMCs. The source of these receptors is a boy aged 2 to 9 in good health and CMV-seronegative. Both conserved end residues are trimmed from each CDR3.

j_call cdr3_length v_call cdr3_aa
TRBJ1-4 15 TRBV7-8 ASSLAYRAGGNEKLF
TRBJ1-1 11 TRBV30 AWSGDMNTEAF
TRBJ2-7 13 TRBV9 ASSTGTGLPYEQY
TRBJ1-1 12 TRBV7-8 ASSPRTGNTEAF
TRBJ2-3 12 TRBV2 ASSEVGEQDTQY
TRBJ1-2 12 TRBV19 ASSRQGYNYGYT
TRBJ1-2 11 TRBV6-5 ASTGDRDYGYT
TRBJ1-2 17 TRBV7-9 ASSPIGGTQGARGYGYT
TRBJ2-6 14 TRBV28 ASSLWGGSGANVLT
NA 18 TRBV4-2 ASSRGLGQGAESQAYEQY
TRBJ1-2 11 TRBV6-1 ASTPTGGGGYT
TRBJ1-2 12 TRBV5-5 ASSLGGANYGYT
TRBJ1-1 9 TRBV11-2 ASRQGTEAF